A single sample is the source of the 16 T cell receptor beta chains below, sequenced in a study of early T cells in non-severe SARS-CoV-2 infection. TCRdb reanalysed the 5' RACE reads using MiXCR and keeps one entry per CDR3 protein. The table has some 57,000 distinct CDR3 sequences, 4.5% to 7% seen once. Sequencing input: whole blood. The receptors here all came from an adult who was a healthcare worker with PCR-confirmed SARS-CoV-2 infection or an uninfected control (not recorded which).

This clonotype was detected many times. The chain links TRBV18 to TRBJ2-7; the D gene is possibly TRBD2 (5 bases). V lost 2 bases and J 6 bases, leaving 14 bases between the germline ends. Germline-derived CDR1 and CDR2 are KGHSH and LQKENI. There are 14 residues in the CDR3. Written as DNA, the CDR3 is TGTGCCAGCTCACCATCTCGCCAGCGGACCGAGCAGTACTTC. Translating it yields CASSPSRQRTEQYF.

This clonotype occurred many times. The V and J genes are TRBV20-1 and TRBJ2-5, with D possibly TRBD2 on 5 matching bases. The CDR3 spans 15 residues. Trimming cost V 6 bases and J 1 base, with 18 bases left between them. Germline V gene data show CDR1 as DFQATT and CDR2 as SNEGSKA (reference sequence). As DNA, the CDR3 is TGCAGTGCCTCTACCCCCCGCGGGTTCCAAGAGACCCAGTACTTC. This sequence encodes CSASTPRGFQETQYF.

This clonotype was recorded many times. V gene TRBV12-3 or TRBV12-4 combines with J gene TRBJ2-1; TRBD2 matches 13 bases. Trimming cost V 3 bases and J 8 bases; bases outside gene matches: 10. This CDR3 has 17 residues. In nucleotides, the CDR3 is TGTGCCAGCAGTTTCCGGCGACTAGCGGGAGGTTCGGATGAGCAGTTCTTC. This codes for CASSFRRLAGGSDEQFF.

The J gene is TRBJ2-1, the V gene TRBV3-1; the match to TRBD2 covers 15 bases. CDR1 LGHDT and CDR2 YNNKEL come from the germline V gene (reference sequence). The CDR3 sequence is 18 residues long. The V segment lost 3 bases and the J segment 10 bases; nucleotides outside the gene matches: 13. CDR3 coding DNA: TGTGCCAGCAGCCACCCAGGACTAGCGGGAGGGATTCTAGGAGAGCAGTTCTTC. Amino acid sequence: CASSHPGLAGGILGEQFF.

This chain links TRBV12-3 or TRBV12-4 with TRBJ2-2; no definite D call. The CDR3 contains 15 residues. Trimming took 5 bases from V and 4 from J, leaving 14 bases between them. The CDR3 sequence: CASSGPYGSTGELFF. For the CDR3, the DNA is TGTGCCAGCAGTGGCCCTTATGGAAGCACCGGGGAGCTGTTTTTT.

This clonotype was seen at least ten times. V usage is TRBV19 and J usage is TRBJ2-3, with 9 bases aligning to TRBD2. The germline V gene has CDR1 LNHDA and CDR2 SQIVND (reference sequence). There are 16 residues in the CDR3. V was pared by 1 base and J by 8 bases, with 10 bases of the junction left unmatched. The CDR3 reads CASSIGRHSGGLTQYF. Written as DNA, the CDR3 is TGTGCCAGTAGTATAGGTCGGCATAGCGGGGGCCTTACGCAGTATTTT.

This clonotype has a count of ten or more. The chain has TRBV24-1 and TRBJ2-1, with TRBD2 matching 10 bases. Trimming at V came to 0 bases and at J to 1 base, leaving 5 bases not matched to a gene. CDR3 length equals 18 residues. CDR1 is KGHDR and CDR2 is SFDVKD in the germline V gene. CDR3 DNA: TGTGCCACCAGTGATTTGGCTAGCGGGAGAGGGTCCTACAATGAGCAGTTCTTC. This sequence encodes CATSDLASGRGSYNEQFF.

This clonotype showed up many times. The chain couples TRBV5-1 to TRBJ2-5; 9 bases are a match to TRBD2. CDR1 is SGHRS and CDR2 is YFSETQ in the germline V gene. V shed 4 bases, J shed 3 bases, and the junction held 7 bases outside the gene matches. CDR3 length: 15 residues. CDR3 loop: CASSRSGGPKETQYF. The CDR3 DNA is TGCGCCAGCAGCCGCAGCGGGGGGCCTAAAGAGACCCAGTACTTC.

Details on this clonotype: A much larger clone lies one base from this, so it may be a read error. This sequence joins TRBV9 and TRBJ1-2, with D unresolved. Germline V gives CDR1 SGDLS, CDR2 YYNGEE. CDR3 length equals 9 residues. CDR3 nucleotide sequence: TGTGCCAGCAGGCATCCTCATATCTTC. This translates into CASRHPHIF.

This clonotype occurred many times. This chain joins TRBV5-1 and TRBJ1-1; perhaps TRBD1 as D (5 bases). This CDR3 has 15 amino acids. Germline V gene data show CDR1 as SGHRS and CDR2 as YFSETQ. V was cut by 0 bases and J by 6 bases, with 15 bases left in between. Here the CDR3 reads CASSLGDGVVAEAFF. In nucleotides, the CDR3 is TGCGCCAGCAGCTTGGGGGACGGAGTAGTCGCTGAAGCTTTCTTT.

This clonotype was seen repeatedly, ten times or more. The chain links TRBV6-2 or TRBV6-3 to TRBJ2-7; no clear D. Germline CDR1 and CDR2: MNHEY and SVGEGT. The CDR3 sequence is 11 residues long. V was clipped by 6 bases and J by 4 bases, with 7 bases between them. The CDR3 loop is CASSPLYEQYF. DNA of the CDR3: TGTGCCAGCAGCCCGCTATACGAGCAGTACTTC.

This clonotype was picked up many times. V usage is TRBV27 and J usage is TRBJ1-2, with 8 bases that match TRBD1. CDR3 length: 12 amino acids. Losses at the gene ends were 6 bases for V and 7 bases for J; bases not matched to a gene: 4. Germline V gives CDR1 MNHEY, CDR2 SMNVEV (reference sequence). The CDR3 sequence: CASSQGAGGYTF. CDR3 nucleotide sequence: TGTGCCAGCAGCCAGGGGGCAGGTGGCTACACCTTC.

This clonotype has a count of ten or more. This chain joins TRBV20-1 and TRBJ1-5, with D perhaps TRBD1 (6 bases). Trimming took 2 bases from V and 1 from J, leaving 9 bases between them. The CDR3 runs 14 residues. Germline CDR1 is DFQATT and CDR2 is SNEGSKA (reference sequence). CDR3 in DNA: TGCAGTGCTAGACAGGGGTCGAGCAATCAGCCCCAGCATTTT. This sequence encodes CSARQGSSNQPQHF.

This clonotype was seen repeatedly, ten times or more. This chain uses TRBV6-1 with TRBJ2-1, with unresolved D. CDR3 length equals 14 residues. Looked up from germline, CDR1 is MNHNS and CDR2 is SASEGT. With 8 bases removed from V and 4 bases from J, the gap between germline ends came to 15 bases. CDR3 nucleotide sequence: TGTGCCAGCTGCTACCAAGATGCGTACAATGAGCAGTTCTTC. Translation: CASCYQDAYNEQFF.

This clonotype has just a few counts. CDR3 residues: CASSQGSGELFF. Here the CDR3 DNA reads TGTGCCAGCAGCCAGGGGTCCGGGGAGCTGTTTTTT. This chain connects TRBV7-3 to TRBJ2-2; maybe TRBD1 (6 bases). Germline values: CDR1 SGHTA, CDR2 FQGTGA. Trimming stripped 5 bases from V and 6 bases from J, with 7 bases between. CDR3 length: 12 amino acids. The full variable domain, rest sourced from reference TRBV7-3 and TRBJ2-2, is GAGVSQTPSNKVTEKGKYVELRCDPISGHTALYWYRQSLGQGPEFLIYFQGTGAADDSGLPNDRFFAVRPEGSVSTLKIQRTERGDSAVYLCASSQGSGELFFGEGSRLTVL.

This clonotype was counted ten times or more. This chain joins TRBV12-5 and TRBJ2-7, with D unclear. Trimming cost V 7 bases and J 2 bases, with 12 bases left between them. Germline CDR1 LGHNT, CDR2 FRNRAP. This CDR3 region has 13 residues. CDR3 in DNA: TGTGCTAGTGCCTTGGGCATCCCCTACGAGCAGTACTTC. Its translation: CASALGIPYEQYF.